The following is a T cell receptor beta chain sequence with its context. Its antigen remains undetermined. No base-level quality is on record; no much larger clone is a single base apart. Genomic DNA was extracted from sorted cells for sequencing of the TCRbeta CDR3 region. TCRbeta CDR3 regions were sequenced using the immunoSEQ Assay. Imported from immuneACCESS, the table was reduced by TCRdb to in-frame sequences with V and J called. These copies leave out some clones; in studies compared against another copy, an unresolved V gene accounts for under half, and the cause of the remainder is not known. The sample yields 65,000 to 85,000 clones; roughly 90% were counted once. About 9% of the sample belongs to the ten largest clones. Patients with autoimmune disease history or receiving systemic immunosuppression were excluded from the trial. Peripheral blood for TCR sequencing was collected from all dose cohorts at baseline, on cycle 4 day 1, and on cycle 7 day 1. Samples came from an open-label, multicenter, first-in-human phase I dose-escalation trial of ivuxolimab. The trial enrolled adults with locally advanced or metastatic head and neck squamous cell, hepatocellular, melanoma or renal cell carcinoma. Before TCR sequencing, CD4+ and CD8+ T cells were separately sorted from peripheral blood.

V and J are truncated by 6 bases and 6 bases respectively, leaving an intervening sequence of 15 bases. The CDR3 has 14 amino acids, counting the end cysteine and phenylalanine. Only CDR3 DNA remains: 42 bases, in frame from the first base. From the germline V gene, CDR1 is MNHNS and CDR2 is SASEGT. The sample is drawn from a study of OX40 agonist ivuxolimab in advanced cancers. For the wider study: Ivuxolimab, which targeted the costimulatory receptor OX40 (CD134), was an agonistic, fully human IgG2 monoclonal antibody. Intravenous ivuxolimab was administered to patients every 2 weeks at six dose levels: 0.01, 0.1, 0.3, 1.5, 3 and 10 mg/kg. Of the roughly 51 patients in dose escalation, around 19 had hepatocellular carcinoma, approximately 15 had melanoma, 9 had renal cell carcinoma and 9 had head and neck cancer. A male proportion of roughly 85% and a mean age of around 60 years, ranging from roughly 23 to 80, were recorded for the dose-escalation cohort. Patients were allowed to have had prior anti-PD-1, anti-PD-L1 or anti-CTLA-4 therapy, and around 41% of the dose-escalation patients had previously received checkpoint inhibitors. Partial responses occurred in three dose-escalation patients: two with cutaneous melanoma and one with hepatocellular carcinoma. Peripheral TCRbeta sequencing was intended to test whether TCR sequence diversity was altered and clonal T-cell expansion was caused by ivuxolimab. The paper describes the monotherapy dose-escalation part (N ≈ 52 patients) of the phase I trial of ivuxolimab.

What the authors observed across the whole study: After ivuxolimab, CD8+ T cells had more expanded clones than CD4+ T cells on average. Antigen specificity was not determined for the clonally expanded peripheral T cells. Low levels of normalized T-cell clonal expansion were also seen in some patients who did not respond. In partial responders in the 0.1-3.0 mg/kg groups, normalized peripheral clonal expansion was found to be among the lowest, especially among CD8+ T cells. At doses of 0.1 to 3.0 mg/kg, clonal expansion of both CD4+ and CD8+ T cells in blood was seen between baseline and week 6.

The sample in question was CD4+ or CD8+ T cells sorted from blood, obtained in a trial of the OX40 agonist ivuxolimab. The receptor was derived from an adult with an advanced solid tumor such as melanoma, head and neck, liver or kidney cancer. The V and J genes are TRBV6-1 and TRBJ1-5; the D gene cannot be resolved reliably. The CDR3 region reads CASRKGSGFQPQHF. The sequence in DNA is TGTGCCAGCAGGAAAGGGTCGGGTTTTCAGCCCCAGCATTTT.